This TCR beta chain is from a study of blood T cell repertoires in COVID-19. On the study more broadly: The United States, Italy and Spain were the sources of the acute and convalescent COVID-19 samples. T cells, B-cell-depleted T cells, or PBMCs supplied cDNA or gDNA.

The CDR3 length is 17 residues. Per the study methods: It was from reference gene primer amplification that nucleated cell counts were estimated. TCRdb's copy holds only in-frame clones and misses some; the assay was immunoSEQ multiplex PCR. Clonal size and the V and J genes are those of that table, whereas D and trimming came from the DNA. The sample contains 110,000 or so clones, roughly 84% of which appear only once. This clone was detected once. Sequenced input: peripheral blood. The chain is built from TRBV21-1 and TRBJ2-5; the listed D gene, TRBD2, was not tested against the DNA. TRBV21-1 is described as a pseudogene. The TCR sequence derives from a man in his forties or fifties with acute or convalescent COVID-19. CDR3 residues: CASSKRLGRGRRETQYF. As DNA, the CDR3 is TGTGCCAGCAGCAAACGGCTGGGGCGGGGGCGGCGGGAGACCCAGTACTTC.